The sequence of this TCR beta chain was determined in a study of blood T cell repertoires in COVID-19. Study as a whole: Material from acute and convalescent COVID-19 was sourced from the United States, Italy and Spain. In each case, the material was cDNA or gDNA derived from T cells, B-cell-depleted T cells, or PBMCs.

V lost 4 bases to trimming and J lost 1 base; unmatched junction nucleotides: 3. This CDR3 is 15 amino acids long. Germline lookup yields CDR1 SNHLY and CDR2 FYNNEI. This clone showed up just a few times. In the authors' workflow: It was from reference gene primer amplification that nucleated cell counts were estimated. Data came from immunoSEQ multiplex PCR; TCRdb stores just in-frame clones and leaves some out. The V and J calls and the clone size are those of that table, but D and trimming were determined from the DNA. The sample records roughly 140,000 clones, around nine tenths being singletons. Material for sequencing was peripheral blood. This clonotype originated in a human donor in a cohort sampled during active COVID-19. The chain links TRBV2 to TRBJ1-3; 8 bases fit TRBD1. The CDR3 bases are TGTGCCAGCAGTGTGGACAGGGAATCTGGAAACACCATATATTTT. Residues: CASSVDRESGNTIYF. The full variable domain, with the rest looked up from reference TRBV2 and TRBJ1-3, is EPEVTQTPSHQVTQMGQEVILRCVPISNHLYFYWYRQILGQKVEFLVSFYNNEISEKSEIFDDQFSVERPDGSNFTLKIRSTKLEDSAMYFCASSVDRESGNTIYFGEGSWLTVV.